This TCR beta chain appears in the sequencing data of a study of T cell responses to AZD1222 COVID-19 vaccine. Study-wide findings and caveats: Breadth and depth of Spike-specific TCRs rose after two AZD1222 doses. In a largely white British group with more females than males, clonal diversity was possibly underestimated. There were vaccine-associated CD4 TCRs across spike, dominant at 160-218 and 743-854.

Germline V gene lookup returns CDR1 SGDLS and CDR2 YYNGEE. Trimming removed 0 bases from V and 11 bases from J; junction bases left unmatched: 12. This CDR3 has 16 residues. A word on this clone: Its antigen remains unknown.

Sequencing used immunoSEQ multiplex PCR; TCRdb keeps in-frame clones, though not all of them. The sample has more than 85,000 clones, about nine tenths seen once. The genes are TRBV9 and TRBJ2-3; 10 bases line up with TRBD2. The sample consisted of peripheral blood, taken on day 0 of AZD1222 vaccination. The origin of this receptor is an adult in good health. CDR3: CASSVASSGGQREQYF. The CDR3 nucleotides read TGTGCCAGCAGCGTAGCGTCTAGCGGGGGCCAAAGGGAGCAGTATTTT.